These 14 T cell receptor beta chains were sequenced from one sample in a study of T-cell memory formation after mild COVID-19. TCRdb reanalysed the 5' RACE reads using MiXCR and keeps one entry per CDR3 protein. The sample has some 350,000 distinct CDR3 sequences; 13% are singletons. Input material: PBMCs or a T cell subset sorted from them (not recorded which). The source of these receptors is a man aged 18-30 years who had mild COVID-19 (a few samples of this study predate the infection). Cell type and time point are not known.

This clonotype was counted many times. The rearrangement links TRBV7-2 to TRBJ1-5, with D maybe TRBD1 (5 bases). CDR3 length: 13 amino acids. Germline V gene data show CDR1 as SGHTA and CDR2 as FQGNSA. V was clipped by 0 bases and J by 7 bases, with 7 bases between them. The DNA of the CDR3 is TGTGCCAGCAGCTTAGCGGGGGAACAGCCCCAGCATTTT. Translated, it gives CASSLAGEQPQHF.

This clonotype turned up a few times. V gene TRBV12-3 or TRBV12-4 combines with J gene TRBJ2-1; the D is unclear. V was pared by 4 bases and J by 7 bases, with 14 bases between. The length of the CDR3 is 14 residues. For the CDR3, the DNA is TGTGCCAGCAGTTCTAAGGTTGTAGATAATGAGCAGTTCTTC. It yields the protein CASSSKVVDNEQFF.

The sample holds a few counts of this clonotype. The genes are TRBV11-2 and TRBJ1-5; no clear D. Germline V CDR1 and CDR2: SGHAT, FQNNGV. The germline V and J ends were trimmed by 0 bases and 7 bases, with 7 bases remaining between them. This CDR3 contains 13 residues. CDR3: CASSLDLEQPQHF. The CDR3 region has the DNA TGTGCCAGCAGCTTAGATCTGGAACAGCCCCAGCATTTT.

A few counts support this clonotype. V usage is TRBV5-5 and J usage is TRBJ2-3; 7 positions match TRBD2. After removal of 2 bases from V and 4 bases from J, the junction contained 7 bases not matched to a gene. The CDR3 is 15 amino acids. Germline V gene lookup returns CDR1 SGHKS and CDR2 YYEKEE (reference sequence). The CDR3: CASSLAGRVADTQYF. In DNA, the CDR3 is TGTGCCAGCAGCTTAGCGGGGAGGGTTGCAGATACGCAGTATTTT.

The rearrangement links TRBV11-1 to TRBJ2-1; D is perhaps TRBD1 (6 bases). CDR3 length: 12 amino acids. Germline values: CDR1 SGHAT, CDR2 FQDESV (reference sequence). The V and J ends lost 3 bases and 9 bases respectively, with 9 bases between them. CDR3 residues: CASSFFRGEQFF. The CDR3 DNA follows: TGTGCCAGCAGCTTCTTCAGGGGTGAGCAGTTCTTC.

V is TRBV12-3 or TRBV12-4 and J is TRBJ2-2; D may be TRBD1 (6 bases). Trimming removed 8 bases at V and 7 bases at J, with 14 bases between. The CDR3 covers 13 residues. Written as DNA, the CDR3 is TGTGCCAGCCGGATAGGGGGTTTCGGGGAGCTGTTTTTT. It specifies CASRIGGFGELFF.

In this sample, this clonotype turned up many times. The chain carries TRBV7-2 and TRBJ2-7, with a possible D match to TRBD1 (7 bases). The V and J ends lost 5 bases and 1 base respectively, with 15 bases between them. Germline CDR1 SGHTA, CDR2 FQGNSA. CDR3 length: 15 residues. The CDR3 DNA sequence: TGTGCCAGCAGCCCAGGGGGGCTTCGGTCCTACGAGCAGTACTTC. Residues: CASSPGGLRSYEQYF.

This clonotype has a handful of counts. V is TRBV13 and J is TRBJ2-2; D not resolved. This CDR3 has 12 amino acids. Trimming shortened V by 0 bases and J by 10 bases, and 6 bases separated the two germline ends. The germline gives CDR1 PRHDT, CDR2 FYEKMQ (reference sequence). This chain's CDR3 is CASSLGVVELFF. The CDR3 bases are TGTGCCAGCAGCTTAGGTGTCGTGGAGCTGTTTTTT.

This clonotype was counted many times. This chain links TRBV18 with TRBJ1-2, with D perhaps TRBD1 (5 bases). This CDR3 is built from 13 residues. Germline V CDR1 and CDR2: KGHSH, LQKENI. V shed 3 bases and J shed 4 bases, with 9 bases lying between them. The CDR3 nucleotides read TGTGCCAGCTCACCCAGGGAGCTCTATGGCTACACCTTC. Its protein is CASSPRELYGYTF.

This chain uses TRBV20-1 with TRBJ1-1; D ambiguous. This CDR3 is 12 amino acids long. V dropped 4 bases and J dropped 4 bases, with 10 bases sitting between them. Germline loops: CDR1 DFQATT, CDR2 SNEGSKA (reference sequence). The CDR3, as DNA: TGCAGTGCTAAAGGTTGGGGCACTGAAGCTTTCTTT. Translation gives CSAKGWGTEAFF.

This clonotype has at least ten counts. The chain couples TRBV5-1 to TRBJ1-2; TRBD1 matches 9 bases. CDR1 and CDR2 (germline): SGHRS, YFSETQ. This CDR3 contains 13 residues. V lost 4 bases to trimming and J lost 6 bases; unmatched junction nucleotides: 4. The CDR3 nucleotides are TGCGCCAGCAGCAATACAGGGGGCGATGGCTACACCTTC. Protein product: CASSNTGGDGYTF.

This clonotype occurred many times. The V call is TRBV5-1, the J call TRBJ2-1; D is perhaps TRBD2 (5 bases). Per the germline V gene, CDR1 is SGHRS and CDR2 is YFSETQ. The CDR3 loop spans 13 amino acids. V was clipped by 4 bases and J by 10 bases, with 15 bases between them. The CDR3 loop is CASSKGVAEEQFF. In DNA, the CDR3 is TGCGCCAGCAGCAAGGGAGTAGCCGAGGAGCAGTTCTTC.

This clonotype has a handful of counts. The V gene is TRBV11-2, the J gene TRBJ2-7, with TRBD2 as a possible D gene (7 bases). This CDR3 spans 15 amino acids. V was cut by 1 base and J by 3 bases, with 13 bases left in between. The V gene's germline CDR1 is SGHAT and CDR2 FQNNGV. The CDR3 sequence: CASSLAGGPIYEQYF. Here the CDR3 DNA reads TGTGCCAGCAGCTTAGCGGGGGGCCCAATCTACGAGCAGTACTTC.

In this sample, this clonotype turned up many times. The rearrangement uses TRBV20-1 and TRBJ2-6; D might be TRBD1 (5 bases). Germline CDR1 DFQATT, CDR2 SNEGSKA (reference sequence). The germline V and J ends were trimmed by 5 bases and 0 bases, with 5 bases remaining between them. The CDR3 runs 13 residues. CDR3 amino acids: CSADSSGANVLTF. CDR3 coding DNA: TGCAGTGCTGACAGCTCTGGGGCCAACGTCCTGACTTTC.